Below are 17 T cell receptor beta chains sequenced from a single sample in a study of T cell repertoires in ileal Crohn's disease. Using immunoSEQ multiplex PCR, the repertoire was profiled, and TCRdb retains in-frame clones only, with some absent. This sample yields about 14,000 clones, of which 70% to 85% are seen a single time; around 5.8% belongs to the top ten. Sequenced: ileal tissue. The receptors were gathered from an adult with Crohn's disease.

The CDR3 reads CASSLGGTAQYEQYF. The CDR3 DNA sequence: TGCGCCAGCAGCTTGGGTGGGACTGCACAATACGAGCAGTACTTC. The V call is TRBV5-1, the J call TRBJ2-7, with D possibly matching TRBD2 (6 bases). Germline V CDR1 and CDR2: SGHRS, YFSETQ. With 0 bases removed from V and 4 bases from J, the gap between germline ends came to 14 bases. This CDR3 has 15 amino acids.

CDR3 nucleotides: TGTGCCAGCAGCCCCCAGGGTAAGGGGTACGAGCAGTACTTC. Translating gives CASSPQGKGYEQYF. The chain is built from TRBV7-3 and TRBJ2-7, with D possibly TRBD1 on 5 matching bases. The CDR3 is 14 residues long. Trimming left V 5 bases short and J 4 bases short, with 15 bases between. Germline-derived CDR1 and CDR2 are SGHTA and FQGTGA. Based on the CDR3 plus reference TRBV7-3 and TRBJ2-7, the full variable domain is GAGVSQTPSNKVTEKGKYVELRCDPISGHTALYWYRQSLGQGPEFLIYFQGTGAADDSGLPNDRFFAVRPEGSVSTLKIQRTERGDSAVYLCASSPQGKGYEQYFGPGTRLTVT.

The rearrangement uses TRBV19 and TRBJ2-2, with D possibly being TRBD2 (6 bases). CDR1 is LNHDA, CDR2 SQIVND, per germline (reference sequence). V lost 3 bases, J lost 6 bases, and 11 bases lay in between. The CDR3 loop spans 14 amino acids. The CDR3 here is CASSILGEAGELFF. As DNA, the CDR3 is TGTGCCAGTAGTATTCTAGGGGAGGCCGGGGAGCTGTTTTTT.

V and J are TRBV12-5 and TRBJ1-5; D ambiguous. V lost 7 bases and J 0 bases, leaving 10 bases between the germline ends. This CDR3 contains 14 residues. Germline CDR1 LGHNT, CDR2 FRNRAP. CDR3 sequence: CASAPGLSNQPQHF. Here the CDR3 DNA reads TGTGCTAGTGCCCCCGGACTTAGCAATCAGCCCCAGCATTTT.

A single count supports this clone. Here the CDR3 reads CASPLLAGGMETQYF. Written as DNA, the CDR3 is TGTGCCAGCCCACTACTAGCGGGAGGGATGGAGACCCAGTACTTC. The chain carries TRBV2 and TRBJ2-5, with 13 bases that match TRBD2. The trim removed 8 bases at V and 5 bases at J, leaving 8 bases unmatched. Germline V gives CDR1 SNHLY, CDR2 FYNNEI. The CDR3 sequence is 15 residues long.

V and J are TRBV15 and TRBJ1-5; TRBD1 matches 7 bases. Per the germline V gene, CDR1 is LNHNV and CDR2 is YYDKDF (reference sequence). The CDR3 has 14 residues. Trimming removed 5 bases from V and 4 bases from J; junction bases left unmatched: 5. CDR3 coding DNA: TGTGCCACCAGCTTCGACAGGGAGAATCAGCCCCAGCATTTT. Protein product: CATSFDRENQPQHF.

This clone was seen a single time. The V call is TRBV10-2, the J call TRBJ1-1, with TRBD1 identical over 11 bases. CDR3 length: 16 residues. With 7 bases clipped from V and 8 bases from J, the junction kept 15 bases outside the gene matches. Germline V lookup: CDR1 WSHSY, CDR2 SAAADI. CDR3 nucleotide sequence: TGCGCCAGCAACTCTCGTCGGACAGGGGGCCAGGGAGAAGCTTTCTTT. This encodes CASNSRRTGGQGEAFF.

V is TRBV2 and J is TRBJ1-6; TRBD1 matches at 9 bases. There are 15 residues in the CDR3. Germline CDR1 and CDR2: SNHLY and FYNNEI. The V and J ends lost 8 bases and 5 bases, in that order; junction bases with no gene match: 7. CDR3 sequence (DNA): TGTGCCAGCTCTGACAGGGGGAACCATAATTCACCCCTCCACTTT. It is translated as CASSDRGNHNSPLHF.

The chain recombines TRBV5-1 with TRBJ2-7; D possibly corresponds to TRBD2 (5 bases). Looked up from germline, CDR1 is SGHRS and CDR2 is YFSETQ. V was pared by 0 bases and J by 2 bases, with 12 bases between. The length of the CDR3 is 15 residues. The CDR3 reads CASSLALPGTYEQYF. CDR3 in DNA: TGCGCCAGCAGCTTGGCCCTCCCGGGAACCTACGAGCAGTACTTC.

This clone was picked up a small number of times. The chain has TRBV30 and TRBJ2-7; the D gene is possibly TRBD1 (6 bases). The germline V and J ends were trimmed by 5 bases and 7 bases, with 18 bases remaining between them. This CDR3 comprises 13 residues. Germline V lookup: CDR1 GTSNPN, CDR2 SVGIG (reference sequence). The CDR3 sequence: CAWRRTGLWEQYF. CDR3 DNA sequence: TGTGCCTGGCGCCGAACAGGGTTGTGGGAGCAGTACTTC.

This chain connects TRBV27 to TRBJ2-3; TRBD1 agrees at 8 bases. This CDR3 spans 15 amino acids. The germline gives CDR1 MNHEY, CDR2 SMNVEV (reference sequence). Trimming removed 2 bases from V and 4 bases from J; junction bases left unmatched: 5. This CDR3 reads CASSLTTGVADTQYF. In DNA, the CDR3 is TGTGCCAGCAGTTTAACGACAGGGGTCGCAGATACGCAGTATTTT.

The chain links TRBV5-4 to TRBJ1-1; 10 nucleotides align to TRBD1. The trim removed 0 bases at V and 5 bases at J, leaving 7 bases unmatched. The CDR3 is made up of 16 amino acids. The germline gives CDR1 SGHNT, CDR2 YYREEE (reference sequence). In nucleotides, the CDR3 is TGTGCCAGCAGCTTGGGGACAGGGGGATGGTGGACTGAAGCTTTCTTT. This encodes CASSLGTGGWWTEAFF.

J is TRBJ2-5 and V is TRBV5-1; 7 bases are a match to TRBD2. Germline V lookup: CDR1 SGHRS, CDR2 YFSETQ. The V and J ends lost 1 base and 2 bases, in that order; junction bases with no gene match: 2. The CDR3 has 14 residues. Written as DNA, the CDR3 is TGCGCCAGCAGCTTGACTAGCGCACAAGAGACCCAGTACTTC. Translated: CASSLTSAQETQYF. The variable domain in full, completed from reference TRBV5-1 and TRBJ2-5, reads KAGVTQTPRYLIKTRGQQVTLSCSPISGHRSVSWYQQTPGQGLQFLFEYFSETQRNKGNFPGRFSGRQFSNSRSEMNVSTLELGDSALYLCASSLTSAQETQYFGPGTRLLVL.

This chain links TRBV19 with TRBJ2-1; TRBD2 might be the D (6 bases). Per germline, CDR1 LNHDA and CDR2 SQIVND (reference sequence). V shed 2 bases and J shed 5 bases, with 10 bases lying between them. The CDR3 length is 14 residues. The CDR3 DNA follows: TGTGCCAGTAGTATACCGACTAGACACAATGAGCAGTTCTTC. Its protein product is CASSIPTRHNEQFF.

V and J are TRBV4-1 and TRBJ2-1; TRBD1 might be the D (5 bases). Trimming stripped 1 base from V and 1 base from J, with 11 bases between. The CDR3 covers 16 residues. Germline V gene lookup returns CDR1 MGHRA and CDR2 YSYEKL. CDR3 sequence: CASSQGVQGSYNEQFF. The CDR3 DNA follows: TGCGCCAGCAGCCAAGGGGTCCAGGGTTCCTACAATGAGCAGTTCTTC.

The gene calls are TRBV19 and TRBJ2-2; possible D gene TRBD1, 5 bases. The germline V and J ends were trimmed by 6 bases and 0 bases, with 8 bases remaining between them. This CDR3 region has 14 residues. The germline V gene has CDR1 LNHDA and CDR2 SQIVND (reference sequence). The CDR3 region has the DNA TGTGCCAGTAGGCTGACAGCGAACACCGGGGAGCTGTTTTTT. It specifies CASRLTANTGELFF.

Judged by abundance, this clone is medium-sized. The chain couples TRBV2 to TRBJ2-7; D call uncertain. In germline, CDR1 is SNHLY, CDR2 FYNNEI. The CDR3 consists of 14 residues. V lost 6 bases to trimming and J lost 0 bases, with 12 bases between them. The CDR3 DNA is TGTGCCAGCAGGCCCCAGATCACCTCCTACGAGCAGTACTTC. Protein: CASRPQITSYEQYF.